This is a list of T cell receptor beta chains from one sample in a study of blood T cell repertoires in COVID-19. Assay used: immunoSEQ multiplex PCR; TCRdb lists only in-frame clones, some missing. The table has 200,000 or so clones, 80% to 85% seen once. What was sequenced was PBMCs or T cells enriched from blood (not recorded which). These receptors were collected from a man between 35 and 55 years old who had recovered from COVID-19. Each CDR3 is given with its conserved first and last residue. The D gene is left open where the match is weak. The size entry is marked missing in some rows and otherwise reads once, few, many or a size class.

j_gene: TRBJ1-6; d_gene: -; v_gene: TRBV30; len: 18; abundance: -; CDR3nt: TGTGCCTGGAGTACCATCAAAATGGGGACAAGCTATAATTCACCCCTCCACTTT; CDR3aa: CAWSTIKMGTSYNSPLHF
j_gene: TRBJ1-6; d_gene: -; v_gene: TRBV9; len: 16; abundance: -; CDR3nt: TGTGCCAGCAGCGGCCACGGGAGCTCCTATAATTCACCCCTCCACTTT; CDR3aa: CASSGHGSSYNSPLHF
j_gene: TRBJ2-7; d_gene: -; v_gene: TRBV4-3; len: 19; abundance: -; CDR3nt: TGCGCCAGCAGCCAGGGCGTTGAATGGAGGCAGATTCCCTCCTACGAGCAGTACTTC; CDR3aa: CASSQGVEWRQIPSYEQYF
j_gene: TRBJ2-1; d_gene: TRBD2; v_gene: TRBV5-1; len: 14; abundance: -; CDR3nt: TGCGCCAGCAGCTTGGAACTAGCGGCCAATGAGCAGTTCTTC; CDR3aa: CASSLELAANEQFF
j_gene: TRBJ2-1; d_gene: -; v_gene: TRBV19; len: 14; abundance: -; CDR3nt: TGTGCCAGTAGATCCACAGGACAGCTGAATGAGCAGTTCTTC; CDR3aa: CASRSTGQLNEQFF
j_gene: TRBJ1-2; d_gene: -; v_gene: TRBV21-1; len: 19; abundance: once; CDR3nt: TGTGCCAGCAGCAAAGTACCCACGGGACGGGGACTCTCTAACTATGGCTACACCTTC; CDR3aa: CASSKVPTGRGLSNYGYTF
j_gene: TRBJ1-2; d_gene: TRBD1; v_gene: TRBV5-5; len: 14; abundance: -; CDR3nt: TGTGCCAGCAGCTCGGTGACAGGGGGCTATGGCTACACCTTC; CDR3aa: CASSSVTGGYGYTF
j_gene: TRBJ1-2; d_gene: -; v_gene: TRBV29-1; len: 13; abundance: -; CDR3nt: TGCAGCGTTGAGTTCCGCAGGGACTATGGCTACACCTTC; CDR3aa: CSVEFRRDYGYTF
j_gene: TRBJ1-2; d_gene: -; v_gene: TRBV7-8; len: 18; abundance: -; CDR3nt: TGTGCCAGCAGCCCCTCCGCCAGGGCCGTCCATAGATCATATGGCTACACCTTC; CDR3aa: CASSPSARAVHRSYGYTF
j_gene: TRBJ2-7; d_gene: TRBD1; v_gene: TRBV5-4; len: 15; abundance: once; CDR3nt: TGTGCCAGCAGACTAGGACAGGAAGGGAGCTACGAGCAGTACTTC; CDR3aa: CASRLGQEGSYEQYF
j_gene: TRBJ2-3; d_gene: TRBD2; v_gene: TRBV3-1/TRBV3-2; len: 15; abundance: once; CDR3nt: TGTGCCAGCAGTCGGGAGGGACTCCGCACAGATACGCAGTATTTT; CDR3aa: CASSREGLRTDTQYF
j_gene: TRBJ1-3; d_gene: TRBD1; v_gene: TRBV9; len: 15; abundance: -; CDR3nt: TGTGCCAGCAGCGCGCAGGGGGCGTCCGGAAACACCATATATTTT; CDR3aa: CASSAQGASGNTIYF
j_gene: TRBJ1-1; d_gene: TRBD1; v_gene: TRBV30; len: 15; abundance: -; CDR3nt: TGTGCCTGGAGTGTTCTGGGACAGGGGAGGCCTGAAGCTTTCTTT; CDR3aa: CAWSVLGQGRPEAFF
j_gene: TRBJ1-5; d_gene: -; v_gene: TRBV10-3; len: 18; abundance: once; CDR3nt: TGTGCCATCAGTGAGTCCCCCATGACAGGTTTTAGCAATCAGCCCCAGCATTTT; CDR3aa: CAISESPMTGFSNQPQHF
j_gene: TRBJ1-2; d_gene: -; v_gene: TRBV7-2; len: 11; abundance: few; CDR3nt: TGTGCCAGCACCAGTAACTATGGCTACACCTTC; CDR3aa: CASTSNYGYTF
j_gene: TRBJ2-5; d_gene: -; v_gene: TRBV10-3; len: 14; abundance: -; CDR3nt: TGTGCCATCAGTGAGGATGGGGGGATGGTGACCCAGTACTTC; CDR3aa: CAISEDGGMVTQYF
j_gene: TRBJ1-2; d_gene: -; v_gene: TRBV7-9; len: 13; abundance: once; CDR3nt: TGTGCCAGCAGCTTAGGGGGGGAGCATGGCTACACCTTC; CDR3aa: CASSLGGEHGYTF
j_gene: TRBJ1-1; d_gene: -; v_gene: TRBV3-1/TRBV3-2; len: 14; abundance: -; CDR3nt: TGTGCCAGCAGCCAGGGGGGATGGAGCACTGAAGCTTTCTTT; CDR3aa: CASSQGGWSTEAFF
j_gene: TRBJ2-3; d_gene: TRBD2; v_gene: TRBV28; len: 18; abundance: -; CDR3nt: TGTGCCAGCAGTTTCCCTTCTAGCGGGGGGGCCGGGGAAGATACGCAGTATTTT; CDR3aa: CASSFPSSGGAGEDTQYF
j_gene: TRBJ1-6; d_gene: TRBD1; v_gene: TRBV18; len: 15; abundance: once; CDR3nt: TGTGCCAGCTCACCAGGACAGGGGTTTGAGAGCCCCCTCCACTTT; CDR3aa: CASSPGQGFESPLHF
j_gene: TRBJ2-2; d_gene: TRBD2; v_gene: TRBV5-1; len: 16; abundance: -; CDR3nt: TGCGCCAGCAGCCCCCTGGGGGGGAGCCCCACCGGGGAGCTGTTTTTT; CDR3aa: CASSPLGGSPTGELFF
j_gene: TRBJ1-2; d_gene: -; v_gene: TRBV5-4; len: 13; abundance: -; CDR3nt: TGTGCCAGCAGTCCTAACCAGGAACATGGCTACACCTTC; CDR3aa: CASSPNQEHGYTF
j_gene: TRBJ2-1; d_gene: TRBD1; v_gene: TRBV11-2; len: 14; abundance: -; CDR3nt: TGTGCCAGCAGCTGGGACAGGGGCGGCAATGAGCAGTTCTTC; CDR3aa: CASSWDRGGNEQFF
j_gene: TRBJ1-2; d_gene: TRBD1; v_gene: TRBV5-1; len: 13; abundance: -; CDR3nt: TGCGCCAGCAGCCAGACAGGGGAGTATGGCTACACCTTC; CDR3aa: CASSQTGEYGYTF
j_gene: TRBJ1-3; d_gene: TRBD1; v_gene: TRBV7-2; len: 16; abundance: once; CDR3nt: TGTGCCAGCAGCGTAGACAGGGTGGGCTCTGGAAACACCATATATTTT; CDR3aa: CASSVDRVGSGNTIYF
j_gene: TRBJ1-2; d_gene: -; v_gene: TRBV5-6; len: 14; abundance: -; CDR3nt: TGTGCCAGCAGCTTGGGTAGTGGGGGCGGTGGCTACACCTTC; CDR3aa: CASSLGSGGGGYTF
j_gene: TRBJ1-5; d_gene: -; v_gene: TRBV3-1/TRBV3-2; len: 15; abundance: -; CDR3nt: TGTGCCAGCAGCGGAACAACAGGGCTGGGACAGCCCCAGCATTTT; CDR3aa: CASSGTTGLGQPQHF
j_gene: TRBJ1-2; d_gene: TRBD1; v_gene: TRBV13; len: 17; abundance: once; CDR3nt: TGTGCCAGCAGCCCCGAACACCGGGACAGGGTAGACTATGGCTACACCTTC; CDR3aa: CASSPEHRDRVDYGYTF
j_gene: TRBJ2-1; d_gene: TRBD1; v_gene: TRBV6-5; len: 15; abundance: once; CDR3nt: TGTGCCAGCAGTTACGGGACAGGAACTTACAATGAGCAGTTCTTC; CDR3aa: CASSYGTGTYNEQFF
j_gene: TRBJ1-6; d_gene: TRBD1; v_gene: TRBV10-3; len: 14; abundance: -; CDR3nt: TGTGCCACCGGCACAGGGGATCAGAATTCACCCCTCCACTTT; CDR3aa: CATGTGDQNSPLHF
j_gene: TRBJ1-2; d_gene: -; v_gene: TRBV4-2; len: 13; abundance: -; CDR3nt: TGTGCCAGCAGCCATCCTGCGGAGCACGGCTACACCTTC; CDR3aa: CASSHPAEHGYTF
j_gene: TRBJ1-4; d_gene: TRBD1; v_gene: TRBV11-2; len: 16; abundance: -; CDR3nt: TGTGCCAGCAGCCAGGGGGCAGGGTCCCCGGGCGAAAAACTGTTTTTT; CDR3aa: CASSQGAGSPGEKLFF